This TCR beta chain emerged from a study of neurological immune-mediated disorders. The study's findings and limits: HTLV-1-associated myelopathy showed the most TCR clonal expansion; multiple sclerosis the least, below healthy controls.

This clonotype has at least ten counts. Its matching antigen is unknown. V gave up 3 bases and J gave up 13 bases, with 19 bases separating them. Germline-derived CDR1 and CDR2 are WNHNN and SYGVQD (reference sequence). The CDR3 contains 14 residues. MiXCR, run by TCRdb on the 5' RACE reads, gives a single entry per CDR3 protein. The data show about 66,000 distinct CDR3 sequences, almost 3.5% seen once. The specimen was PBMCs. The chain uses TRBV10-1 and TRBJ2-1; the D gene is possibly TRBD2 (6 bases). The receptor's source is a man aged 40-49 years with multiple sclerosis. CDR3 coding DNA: TGCGCCAGCAGTGAAAGTGGTCGGGAGACCAGCCAGTTCTTC. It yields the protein CASSESGRETSQFF.